The 18 T cell receptor beta chains given below trace back to one sample, sequenced in a study of kidney transplant recipient with SARS-CoV-2 infection. TCRdb re-analysed the reads in MiXCR, keeping a single row per CDR3 protein. The sample carries under 250,000 distinct CDR3 sequences, around 28% recorded once. The sequencing used a blood sample, collected at baseline and on day 111 from a kidney transplant recipient. These receptors all stem from a young adult male patient who had COVID-19 and was a kidney transplant recipient. Among the T cells, some may be from the graft donor.

This clonotype occurred many times. The V gene is TRBV5-6, the J gene TRBJ2-5, with 15 bases lining up with TRBD2. The CDR3 is made up of 18 amino acids. Germline CDR1 is SGHDT and CDR2 is YYEEEE. The V and J ends lost 5 bases and 4 bases, in that order; junction bases with no gene match: 12. CDR3 nucleotides: TGTGCCAGCAGTAAGGGACTAGCGGGAGGTGCCTGGATAGAGACCCAGTACTTC. Encoded protein: CASSKGLAGGAWIETQYF.

In this sample, this clonotype turned up a few times. The genes are TRBV24-1 and TRBJ2-5; D perhaps matches TRBD1 (6 bases). The CDR3 covers 16 residues. Trimming took off 4 bases at V and 1 base at J, with 15 bases between the two ends. Per the germline V gene, CDR1 is KGHDR and CDR2 is SFDVKD. As DNA, the CDR3 is TGTGCCACCAGTGACCACCCACAGGGAACCCAAGAGACCCAGTACTTC. As protein: CATSDHPQGTQETQYF.

This clonotype was recorded many times. The chain recombines TRBV12-3 or TRBV12-4 with TRBJ1-5; a possible D gene is TRBD1 (6 bases). The length of the CDR3 is 14 residues. The V end was cut by 6 bases, the J end by 7 bases, with 16 bases between. CDR3 in amino acids: CASRPQGTHQPQHF. CDR3 nucleotides: TGTGCCAGCAGGCCCCAGGGGACGCACCAGCCCCAGCATTTT.

About this clonotype: It may be a read error: a sequence one base away is much more abundant. This rearrangement joins TRBV7-3 to TRBJ2-5, with a tentative D call TRBD2 (7 bases). The V and J ends lost 2 bases and 6 bases respectively, with 13 bases between them. This CDR3 is built from 14 residues. Germline V gives CDR1 SGHTA, CDR2 FQGTGA. Written as DNA, the CDR3 is TGTGCCAGCAGCTTAGGGGGGGGGCCGCAGACCCAGTACTTC. Its protein is CASSLGGGPQTQYF.

This clonotype was counted a few times. This may be a read error, as it is one base from a much larger clone. The rearrangement joins TRBV6-2 or TRBV6-3 to TRBJ1-2; no definite D call. CDR3 length: 15 residues. V shed 2 bases and J shed 3 bases, with 13 bases lying between them. Germline V gene sequence: CDR1 MNHEY, CDR2 SVGEGT. The CDR3 DNA reads as TGTGCCAGCAGTTACCCGAGCCGGGGAGACTATGGCTACACCTTC. It codes for CASSYPSRGDYGYTF.

This clonotype has a count of ten or more. This CDR3 reads CASSMERATNEKLFF. CDR3 in DNA: TGTGCCAGTAGTATGGAGCGAGCAACTAATGAAAAACTGTTTTTT. V and J are TRBV19 and TRBJ1-4, with D uncertain. Trimming shortened V by 3 bases and J by 0 bases, and 8 bases separated the two germline ends. The germline gives CDR1 LNHDA, CDR2 SQIVND (reference sequence). The CDR3 is 15 amino acids.

This clonotype was counted once. A read error is possible here, since a much larger clone lies one base away. The CDR3 end shows no conserved phenylalanine or tryptophan, and so a read error is likely. This chain uses TRBV19 with TRBJ1-2; 8 bases match TRBD1. Trimming removed 6 bases from V and 4 bases from J; junction bases left unmatched: 16. The CDR3 covers 17 residues. The germline gives CDR1 LNHDA, CDR2 SQIVND (reference sequence). CDR3 DNA: TGTGCCAGTAGGGGACGCAGGGGGCAGAGGGTTGGCTATGGCTACACCTCC. It translates to CASRGRRGQRVGYGYTS.

This clonotype has ten or more counts. This chain uses TRBV3-2 with TRBJ2-7; whether TRBD1, the table's D call, matches the DNA was not checked. TRBV3-2 is a recognized pseudogene. The CDR3 runs 13 residues. The CDR3 here is CASSQAVGGEQYF. As DNA, the CDR3 is TGTGCCAGCAGCCAAGCAGTTGGGGGGGAGCAGTACTTC.

As to this clonotype: Being one base from a much bigger clone, this may be a read error. The gene calls are TRBV19 and TRBJ2-7; 9 nucleotides match TRBD1. The germline V gene encodes CDR1 LNHDA and CDR2 SQIVND (reference sequence). The CDR3 contains 14 residues. Written as DNA, the CDR3 is TGTGCCAGTAGTTCCCGAGGACAGGGGTGGCGGCAGCACTTC. Protein sequence: CASSSRGQGWRQHF.

Note on this clonotype: A much larger clone sits a single nucleotide away, making a read error possible. The chain carries TRBV7-2 and TRBJ1-1, with unresolved D. V lost 5 bases to trimming and J lost 5 bases, with 9 bases between them. Germline loops: CDR1 SGHTA, CDR2 FQGNSA. The CDR3 covers 12 residues. The CDR3 spells CASSRRETEAFF. As DNA, the CDR3 is TGTGCCAGCAGCCGAAGAGAGACTGAAGCTTTCTTT.

Details on this clonotype: This may be a read error, as it is one base from a much larger clone. The rearrangement uses TRBV18 and TRBJ2-1, with D maybe TRBD2 (6 bases). Trimming cost V 5 bases and J 4 bases, with 12 bases left between them. CDR3 length equals 14 residues. Germline V gene sequence: CDR1 KGHSH, CDR2 LQKENI. The CDR3 sequence is CASSTGLEYNEQFF. As DNA, the CDR3 is TGTGCCAGCTCAACGGGACTGGAATACAATGAGCAGTTCTTC.

With respect to this clonotype: Just one base apart from a much larger clone, this may be a read error. The J gene is TRBJ2-1, the V gene TRBV25-1, with 14 positions matching TRBD2. Germline V gene lookup returns CDR1 MGHDK and CDR2 SYGVNS. The CDR3 spans 17 residues. CDR3 protein: CAGSDLGLAGAGDEQFF. For the CDR3, the DNA is TGTGCCGGCAGTGACTTGGGACTAGCGGGGGCCGGCGATGAGCAGTTCTTC.

A few counts support this clonotype. This chain links TRBV6-2 or TRBV6-3 with TRBJ2-4; D is unresolved. Germline CDR1 and CDR2: MNHEY and SVGEGT. CDR3 size: 16 residues. Trimming took 2 bases from V and 3 from J, leaving 14 bases between them. Written as DNA, the CDR3 is TGTGCCAGCAGTTACGAAGACGTACTGGTCAAAAACATTCAGTACTTC. Protein product: CASSYEDVLVKNIQYF.

This clonotype has at least ten counts. The rearrangement uses TRBV28 and TRBJ2-2; a weak D match, TRBD1 (6 bases). Trimming removed 3 bases from V and 7 bases from J, with 15 bases in between. Germline V gene sequence: CDR1 MDHEN, CDR2 SYDVKM. There are 15 residues in the CDR3. The CDR3 coding sequence is TGTGCCAGCAGTTTCCCGGGCGTAGGGGGCGGGGAGCTGTTTTTT. This sequence encodes CASSFPGVGGGELFF.

This clonotype was counted many times. The chain combines TRBV4-1 with TRBJ2-7; D is undetermined. Germline assignment: CDR1 MGHRA and CDR2 YSYEKL. CDR3 length: 17 residues. With 0 bases removed from V and 1 base from J, the gap between germline ends came to 16 bases. In DNA, the CDR3 is TGCGCCAGCAGCCAAGATTTAGGCAGGCCCTTTTCCTACGAGCAGTACTTC. Protein product: CASSQDLGRPFSYEQYF.

This clonotype was recorded at least ten times. The V call is TRBV5-1, the J call TRBJ2-1, with D unresolved. The V end lost 6 bases, the J end lost 0 bases, and 16 bases lay between the germline ends. Germline CDR1 SGHRS, CDR2 YFSETQ. This CDR3 spans 16 amino acids. The CDR3 DNA reads TGCGCCAGCACTAGGCGAAGCCTCAGCTCCTACAATGAGCAGTTCTTC. This sequence encodes CASTRRSLSSYNEQFF.

In this sample, this clonotype turned up many times. The chain recombines TRBV6-6 with TRBJ1-5; D perhaps matches TRBD1 (5 bases). The CDR3 loop spans 14 amino acids. The germline gives CDR1 MNHNY, CDR2 SVGAGI (reference sequence). Between the trimmed V and J ends, which lost 2 bases and 6 bases, there was a span of 11 bases. The CDR3 bases are TGTGCCAGCAGTTACGGGGGGAAGTCTCAGCCCCAGCATTTT. Protein: CASSYGGKSQPQHF.

This clonotype was counted many times. The genes are TRBV4-1 and TRBJ1-6, with 8 bases matching TRBD1. The CDR3 is 17 amino acids. Germline loops: CDR1 MGHRA, CDR2 YSYEKL. Trimming at V came to 4 bases and at J to 0 bases, leaving 5 bases not matched to a gene. The CDR3: CASSPRTGSSYNSPLHF. CDR3 nucleotides: TGCGCCAGCAGCCCCCGGACAGGGAGCTCCTATAATTCACCCCTCCACTTT.